The 29 T cell receptor beta chains below were found in one sample sequenced in a study of OX40 agonist ivuxolimab in advanced cancers. Receptor libraries were prepared by the immunoSEQ multiplex PCR assay. TCRdb limited this immuneACCESS table to in-frame rearrangements with V and J called. A share of clones is missing; checked studies link under half to unresolved V genes, and the rest is unexplained. Across this sample there are 65,000 to 95,000 clones, with more than 70% seen only once. 9% to 10% of the sample rests with the top ten. The sequences come from CD4+ or CD8+ T cells sorted from blood, collected in a trial of the OX40 agonist ivuxolimab. These receptors were collected from an adult with an advanced solid tumor such as melanoma, head and neck, liver or kidney cancer.

The chain has TRBV20-1 and TRBJ1-1; the D is unclear. The CDR3 length is 9 residues. Germline V lookup: CDR1 DFQATT, CDR2 SNEGSKA (reference sequence). Trimming cost V 1 base and J 11 bases, with 5 bases left between them. CDR3 nucleotide sequence: TGCAGTGCTAGAGTGGGGGCTTTCTTT. Amino acids: CSARVGAFF.

The chain recombines TRBV5-1 with TRBJ2-5, with D perhaps matching TRBD2 (6 bases). The germline CDR1 and CDR2 sequences are SGHRS and YFSETQ. This CDR3 contains 13 residues. V dropped 2 bases and J dropped 4 bases, with 9 bases sitting between them. The CDR3 bases are TGCGCCAGCAGCTTCCGAGCGGGAGAGACCCAGTACTTC. Its translation is CASSFRAGETQYF.

The rearrangement links TRBV18 to TRBJ1-1; D perhaps matches TRBD1 (6 bases). The CDR3 totals 14 residues. Deletions cut 3 bases from V and 4 bases from J, with 12 bases between. Germline V gives CDR1 KGHSH, CDR2 LQKENI. The CDR3 coding sequence is TGTGCCAGCTCACCGGGAGGGGGGTCCACTGAAGCTTTCTTT. Translation gives CASSPGGGSTEAFF.

The chain has TRBV28 and TRBJ1-3; 7 positions agree with TRBD1. The CDR3 runs to 15 residues. In germline, CDR1 is MDHEN, CDR2 SYDVKM. The V segment lost 8 bases and the J segment 0 bases; nucleotides outside the gene matches: 7. The CDR3 reads CASSRDSHSGNTIYF. CDR3 sequence (DNA): TGTGCCAGCTCCAGGGACAGCCACTCTGGAAACACCATATATTTT.

The chain is built from TRBV7-2 and TRBJ1-2; TRBD1 is a possible D gene (6 bases). Between the trimmed V and J ends, which lost 3 bases and 5 bases, there was a span of 13 bases. This CDR3 comprises 14 residues. Germline V CDR1 and CDR2: SGHTA, FQGNSA. The CDR3 DNA is TGTGCCAGCAGCTTGGGAGGGGGGTTGTATGGCTACACCTTC. Translating it yields CASSLGGGLYGYTF.

This chain uses TRBV25-1 with TRBJ2-7; 7 bases agree with TRBD2. This CDR3 spans 13 amino acids. Germline V gene sequence: CDR1 MGHDK, CDR2 SYGVNS. Losses at the gene ends were 7 bases for V and 3 bases for J; bases not matched to a gene: 6. The CDR3 spells CASTFTSDYEQYF. In DNA, the CDR3 is TGTGCCAGCACCTTCACTAGCGACTACGAGCAGTACTTC.

The chain joins TRBV7-9 to TRBJ2-2; 7 bases are shared with TRBD2. The length of the CDR3 is 16 residues. V was pared by 5 bases and J by 4 bases, with 10 bases of the junction left unmatched. The germline V gene has CDR1 SEHNR and CDR2 FQNEAQ (reference sequence). CDR3 DNA: TGTGCCAGCAGCCCCTTTGGGAGGGTCGGCACCGGGGAGCTGTTTTTT. This sequence encodes CASSPFGRVGTGELFF.

Note on this clone: The sample contains more than one DNA sequence encoding this CDR3. The gene calls are TRBV5-1 and TRBJ1-1; 8 bases are shared with TRBD1. CDR3 size: 14 residues. J lost 4 bases, V lost 4 bases, and 6 bases had no gene match. Germline lookup yields CDR1 SGHRS and CDR2 YFSETQ. The CDR3 here is CASSQGQGGTEAFF. The CDR3 DNA is TGCGCCAGCAGCCAAGGACAGGGAGGCACTGAAGCTTTCTTT.

This clone is a singleton in its sample. The chain recombines TRBV28 with TRBJ2-1, with 9 positions matching TRBD1. CDR3 length: 15 amino acids. J lost 2 bases, V lost 3 bases, and 2 bases had no gene match. CDR1 is MDHEN and CDR2 is SYDVKM in the germline V gene. CDR3 nucleotides: TGTGCCAGCAGTTTGGGGGACAGGGCCTACAATGAGCAGTTCTTC. This codes for CASSLGDRAYNEQFF.

The CDR3 here is CATQQRWSGEPTYEQYF. For the CDR3, the DNA is TGTGCCACCCAGCAACGGTGGAGCGGGGAACCAACCTACGAGCAGTACTTC. The chain carries TRBV21-1 and TRBJ2-7; the D call of TRBD2 is as the table states it, not checked on the DNA. TRBV21-1 is described as a pseudogene. The CDR3 consists of 17 residues.

CDR3 sequence reads: CASSLIGGGVGYTF. In DNA form, the CDR3 reads TGTGCCAGCAGTTTAATTGGAGGGGGTGTAGGCTACACCTTC. This chain connects TRBV28 to TRBJ1-2; the D gene is possibly TRBD1 (6 bases). V was trimmed by 2 bases and J by 8 bases, leaving 15 bases between them. The CDR3 contains 14 residues. In germline, CDR1 is MDHEN, CDR2 SYDVKM.

The CDR3 sequence: CASNVGGNTGELFF. The DNA for the CDR3 is TGTGCCAGCAACGTGGGAGGGAACACCGGGGAGCTGTTTTTT. The V gene is TRBV6-1, the J gene TRBJ2-2; TRBD2 might be the D (6 bases). From germline, CDR1 is MNHNS and CDR2 SASEGT. This CDR3 is built from 14 residues. Trimming pared 7 bases from V and 1 base from J, leaving 10 bases between.

The chain carries TRBV29-1 and TRBJ2-1; 10 nucleotides align to TRBD1. Germline CDR1 SQVTM, CDR2 ANQGSEA. The CDR3 length is 15 residues. The V segment lost 6 bases and the J segment 3 bases; nucleotides outside the gene matches: 8. The CDR3 is CSVPGQGIFYNEQFF. Written as DNA, the CDR3 is TGCAGCGTCCCGGGACAGGGGATTTTCTACAATGAGCAGTTCTTC.

CDR3 sequence: CASSPETAQPQHF. The CDR3 region has the DNA TGTGCCAGCTCACCAGAGACGGCTCAGCCCCAGCATTTT. The J gene is TRBJ1-5, the V gene TRBV18; D gene uncertain. Per germline, CDR1 KGHSH and CDR2 LQKENI. The V end was cut by 2 bases, the J end by 6 bases, with 8 bases between. The length of the CDR3 is 13 residues. Complete variable domain (other parts from reference TRBV18 and TRBJ1-5): NAGVMQNPRHLVRRRGQEARLRCSPMKGHSHVYWYRQLPEEGLKFMVYLQKENIIDESGMPKERFSAEFPKEGPSILRIQQVVRGDSAAYFCASSPETAQPQHFGDGTRLSIL.

The chain carries TRBV5-1 and TRBJ1-1; a weak D match, TRBD1 (5 bases). The CDR3 covers 13 residues. With 0 bases removed from V and 5 bases from J, the gap between germline ends came to 8 bases. Germline CDR1 reads SGHRS; CDR2 reads YFSETQ. CDR3 in amino acids: CASSLERGTEAFF. DNA for the CDR3: TGCGCCAGCAGCTTGGAAAGGGGTACTGAAGCTTTCTTT.

The CDR3: CASSLGFYEQYF. The DNA for the CDR3 is TGTGCCAGCAGTTTGGGGTTCTACGAGCAGTACTTC. V gene TRBV28 combines with J gene TRBJ2-7; D gene unclear. Trimming left V 3 bases short and J 3 bases short, with 6 bases between. Germline V gene lookup returns CDR1 MDHEN and CDR2 SYDVKM. This CDR3 is 12 amino acids long. The variable domain in full, completed from reference TRBV28 and TRBJ2-7, reads DVKVTQSSRYLVKRTGEKVFLECVQDMDHENMFWYRQDPGLGLRLIYFSYDVKMKEKGDIPEGYSVSREKKERFSLILESASTNQTSMYLCASSLGFYEQYFGPGTRLTVT.

This chain joins TRBV6-1 and TRBJ2-1, with D hard to call. V was clipped by 8 bases and J by 4 bases, with 12 bases between them. Germline CDR1 MNHNS, CDR2 SASEGT. The length of the CDR3 is 13 residues. The CDR3 nucleotides read TGTGCCAGCTACGGATCCTCTTACAATGAGCAGTTCTTC. Its protein is CASYGSSYNEQFF.

The CDR3 region has the DNA TGTGCCAGCAGTTCTACAGGGGTAGCTTTCTTT. It is translated as CASSSTGVAFF. The chain links TRBV6-6 to TRBJ1-1; 7 bases agree with TRBD1. The ends lost 4 bases at V and 10 bases at J; junction bases unmatched: 3. The CDR3 sequence is 11 residues long. CDR1 and CDR2 (germline): MNHNY, SVGAGI (reference sequence).

The chain has TRBV5-1 and TRBJ1-5; D not resolved. Germline values: CDR1 SGHRS, CDR2 YFSETQ. Trimming stripped 0 bases from V and 1 base from J, with 5 bases between. This CDR3 is 14 amino acids long. CDR3 in DNA: TGCGCCAGCAGCTTGGACGGAAGCAATCAGCCCCAGCATTTT. Encoded protein: CASSLDGSNQPQHF.

The chain combines TRBV10-3 with TRBJ1-2; possible D gene TRBD1, 5 bases. This CDR3 region has 13 residues. V lost 4 bases, J lost 4 bases, and 10 bases lay in between. Germline assignment: CDR1 ENHRY and CDR2 SYGVKD. The CDR3 loop is CAISVSGPYGYTF. CDR3 DNA: TGTGCCATCAGTGTGTCGGGGCCCTATGGCTACACCTTC.

The J gene is TRBJ1-1, the V gene TRBV18; 10 nucleotides line up with TRBD1. The CDR3 extends over 14 amino acids. The V gene's germline CDR1 is KGHSH and CDR2 LQKENI. Unmatched junction bases numbered 1, after V lost 5 bases and J lost 1 base. CDR3 DNA: TGTGCCAGCTCAGGGGACAGGGGGAACACTGAAGCTTTCTTT. This encodes CASSGDRGNTEAFF.

The gene calls are TRBV7-8 and TRBJ2-3, with D perhaps matching TRBD1 or TRBD2 (5 bases each). This CDR3 is 16 amino acids long. The ends were cut back, 5 bases at V and 3 bases at J, with 18 bases in the middle. Germline assignment: CDR1 SGHVS and CDR2 FQNEAQ. Written as DNA, the CDR3 is TGTGCCAGCAGCCCTAACCCCAGGGAGTTTACAGATACGCAGTATTTT. This sequence encodes CASSPNPREFTDTQYF.

The CDR3 region has the DNA TGCGCCAGCAGTGAGGAGTTAGGAGGCGAGCAGTACTTC. Translated, it gives CASSEELGGEQYF. The chain combines TRBV10-1 with TRBJ2-7; D perhaps matches TRBD2 (5 bases). V lost 2 bases and J 6 bases, leaving 11 bases between the germline ends. Germline V lookup: CDR1 WNHNN, CDR2 SYGVQD (reference sequence). This CDR3 has 13 amino acids.

This chain uses TRBV4-1 with TRBJ1-4; D not resolved. V gave up 3 bases and J gave up 4 bases, with 3 bases separating them. The CDR3 covers 12 residues. Germline assignment: CDR1 MGHRA and CDR2 YSYEKL. DNA for the CDR3: TGCGCCAGCAGCCACGATAATGAAAAACTGTTTTTT. Amino acid sequence: CASSHDNEKLFF.

The chain links TRBV7-2 to TRBJ2-3; D remains ambiguous. Germline lookup yields CDR1 SGHTA and CDR2 FQGNSA. The CDR3 consists of 14 residues. V lost 2 bases to trimming and J lost 4 bases, with 10 bases between them. The CDR3 bases are TGTGCCAGCAGCTTAATGGGTGCGGCAGATACGCAGTATTTT. Its protein is CASSLMGAADTQYF.

The CDR3 protein is CASSLRYKETQYF. The CDR3 DNA follows: TGCGCCAGCAGCCTCAGGTACAAGGAGACCCAGTACTTC. V gene TRBV5-1 combines with J gene TRBJ2-5; the D is unclear. Per the germline V gene, CDR1 is SGHRS and CDR2 is YFSETQ. V lost 4 bases, J lost 5 bases, and 12 bases lay in between. The CDR3 has 13 amino acids. The whole variable domain, remainder taken from reference TRBV5-1 and TRBJ2-5, is KAGVTQTPRYLIKTRGQQVTLSCSPISGHRSVSWYQQTPGQGLQFLFEYFSETQRNKGNFPGRFSGRQFSNSRSEMNVSTLELGDSALYLCASSLRYKETQYFGPGTRLLVL.

This clone was counted once. The chain joins TRBV29-1 to TRBJ2-2, with TRBD1 matching over 9 bases. V lost 7 bases and J lost 5; bases outside the gene matches: 14. The germline gives CDR1 SQVTM, CDR2 ANQGSEA. The CDR3 covers 16 residues. As DNA, the CDR3 is TGCAGCGCCGGAAAAACAGGGGGCTTTATTACCGGGGAGCTGTTTTTT. Its protein is CSAGKTGGFITGELFF.

The rearrangement uses TRBV5-1 and TRBJ2-3; no reliable D call. Trimming cost V 2 bases and J 4 bases, with 11 bases left between them. Germline V gene sequence: CDR1 SGHRS, CDR2 YFSETQ. This CDR3 comprises 14 residues. CDR3 DNA: TGCGCCAGCAGCTTAATGGCGCGAGCAGATACGCAGTATTTT. It specifies CASSLMARADTQYF.

This clone was counted a single time. J is TRBJ2-7 and V is TRBV4-1; 8 positions match TRBD2. With V trimmed by 4 bases and J by 5 bases, 10 bases remained unmatched. Germline lookup yields CDR1 MGHRA and CDR2 YSYEKL. The CDR3 loop spans 15 amino acids. This CDR3 is CASSRRRGARNEQYF. The CDR3 coding sequence is TGCGCCAGCAGCCGTCGGCGGGGGGCTCGGAACGAGCAGTACTTC.